Listed here is a single T cell receptor (beta chain). Antigen: not known. These data belong to a study of cytomegalovirus exposure and HLA in healthy donors. V lost 5 bases and J lost 2, with 12 bases in between. CDR1 is SGHRS and CDR2 is YFSETQ in the germline V gene. CDR3 size: 14 residues. This PCR relied on a set of 60 Vbeta primers and 13 Jbeta primers. The data were produced by immunoSEQ multiplex PCR, yet TCRdb's version contains in-frame clones alone and is incomplete. The repertoire holds fewer than 200,000 clones, with about 90% as singletons. General study points: With DRB1 most and HLA-C fewest, TCR association rates differed between HLA loci in a later analysis. Within the data, a cluster of highly shared sequence variants was likely a sequencing artifact.

The receptor was derived from a girl less than two years old in good health and CMV-seronegative. V usage is TRBV5-1 and J usage is TRBJ2-3, with D possibly TRBD1 on 6 matching bases. The source material was PBMCs. The CDR3 spells CASSFGQNTDTQYF. The CDR3 DNA follows: TGCGCCAGCAGTTTCGGACAGAACACAGATACGCAGTATTTT.